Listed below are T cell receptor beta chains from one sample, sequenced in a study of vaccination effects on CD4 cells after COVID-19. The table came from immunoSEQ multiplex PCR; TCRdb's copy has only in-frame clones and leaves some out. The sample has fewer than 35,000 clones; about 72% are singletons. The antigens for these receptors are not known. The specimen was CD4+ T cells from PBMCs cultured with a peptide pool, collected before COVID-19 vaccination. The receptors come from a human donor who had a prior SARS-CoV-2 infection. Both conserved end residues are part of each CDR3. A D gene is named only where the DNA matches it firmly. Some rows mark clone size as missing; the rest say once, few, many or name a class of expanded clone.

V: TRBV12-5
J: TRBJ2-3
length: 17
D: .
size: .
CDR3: CASGSAGGGTGTDTQYF
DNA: TGTGCTAGTGGCTCGGCAGGGGGAGGGACGGGAACAGATACGCAGTATTTT

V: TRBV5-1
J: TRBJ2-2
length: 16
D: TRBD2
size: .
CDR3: CASRLLAGGDTGELFF
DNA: TGCGCCAGCAGGTTACTAGCGGGGGGAGACACCGGGGAGCTGTTTTTT

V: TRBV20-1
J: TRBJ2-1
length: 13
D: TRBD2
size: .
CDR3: CSASGRAANEQFF
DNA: TGCAGTGCTAGTGGGAGGGCCGCCAATGAGCAGTTCTTC

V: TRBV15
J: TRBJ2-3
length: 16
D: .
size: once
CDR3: CATRPLGRTSTDTQYF
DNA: TGTGCCACCAGACCTTTGGGACGTACTAGCACAGATACGCAGTATTTT

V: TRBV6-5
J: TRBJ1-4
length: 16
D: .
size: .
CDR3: CASSYSLGMANEKLFF
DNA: TGTGCCAGCAGTTACTCGTTGGGCATGGCTAATGAAAAACTGTTTTTT

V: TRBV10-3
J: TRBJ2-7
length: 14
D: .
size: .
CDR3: CAISDDGSIREQYF
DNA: TGTGCCATCAGTGACGATGGCTCCATACGCGAGCAGTACTTC

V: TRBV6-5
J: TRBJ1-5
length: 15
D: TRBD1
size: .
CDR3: CASGPTGISNQPQHF
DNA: TGTGCCAGCGGACCGACAGGGATTAGCAATCAGCCCCAGCATTTT

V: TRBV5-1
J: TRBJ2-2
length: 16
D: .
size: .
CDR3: CASSSGGGPNTGELFF
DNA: TGCGCCAGCAGCTCTGGAGGGGGCCCGAACACCGGGGAGCTGTTTTTT

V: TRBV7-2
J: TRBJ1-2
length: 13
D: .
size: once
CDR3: CASSFYSEDGYTF
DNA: TGTGCCAGCAGCTTTTATTCGGAGGATGGCTACACCTTC

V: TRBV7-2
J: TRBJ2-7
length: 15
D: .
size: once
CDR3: CASSLAVAVSYEQYF
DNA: TGTGCCAGCAGCTTAGCGGTGGCGGTTTCCTACGAGCAGTACTTC

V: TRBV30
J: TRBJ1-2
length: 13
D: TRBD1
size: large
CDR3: CAWIGQGNYGYTF
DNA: TGTGCCTGGATAGGACAGGGGAACTATGGCTACACCTTC

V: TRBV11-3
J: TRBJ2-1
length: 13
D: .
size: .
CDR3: CASLSSSYNEQFF
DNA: TGTGCCAGCCTGTCGAGCTCCTACAATGAGCAGTTCTTC

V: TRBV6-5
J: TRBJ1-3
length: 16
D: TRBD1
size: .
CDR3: CASSSLTGTAGNTIYF
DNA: TGTGCCAGCAGTTCCTTGACAGGGACGGCAGGAAACACCATATATTTT

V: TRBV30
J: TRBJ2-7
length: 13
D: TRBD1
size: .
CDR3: CAWDRGQSYEQYF
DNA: TGTGCCTGGGACAGGGGACAGTCCTACGAGCAGTACTTC

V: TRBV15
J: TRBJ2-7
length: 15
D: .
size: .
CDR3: CATSRPRDTYYEQYF
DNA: TGTGCCACCAGCAGGCCCCGGGACACCTACTACGAGCAGTACTTC

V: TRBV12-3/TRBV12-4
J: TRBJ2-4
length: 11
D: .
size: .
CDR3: CASSSTGFQYF
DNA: TGTGCCAGCAGTTCAACAGGGTTTCAGTACTTC